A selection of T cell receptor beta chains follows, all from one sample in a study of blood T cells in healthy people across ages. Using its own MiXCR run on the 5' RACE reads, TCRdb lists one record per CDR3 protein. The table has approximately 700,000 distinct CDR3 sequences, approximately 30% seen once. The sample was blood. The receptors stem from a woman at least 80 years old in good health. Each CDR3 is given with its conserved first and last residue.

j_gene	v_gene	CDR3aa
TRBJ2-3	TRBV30	CAWSVRVADTQYF
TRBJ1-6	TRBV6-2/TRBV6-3	CASRKTGRGHSPLHF
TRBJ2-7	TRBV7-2	CASSFRDRGREQYF
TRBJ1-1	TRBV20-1	CSARAANTEAFF
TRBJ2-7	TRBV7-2	CAGSPFGTGAGKPYNEQYF
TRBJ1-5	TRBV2	CASSEGPAVNQPQHF
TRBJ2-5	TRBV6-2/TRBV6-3	CASSYSRTAESNRYF
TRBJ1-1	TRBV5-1	CASSFDPQGATTEAFF
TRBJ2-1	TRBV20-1	CSASSLIGGARGNEQFF
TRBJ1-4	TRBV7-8	CASSLRVNNEKLFF
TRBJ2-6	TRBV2	CASSENVGQGAGGANVLTF
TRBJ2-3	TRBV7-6	CASSLEASGGDTQYF
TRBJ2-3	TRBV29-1	CSVEGGHRGNTDTQYF
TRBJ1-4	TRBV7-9	CASSLGTANNEKLFF
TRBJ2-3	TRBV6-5	CASLGSADTQYF
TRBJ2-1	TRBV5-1	CASSLVGRPPHNEQFF
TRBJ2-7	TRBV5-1	CASSRSGGIYEQYF
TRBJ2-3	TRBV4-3	CASSRGLARRGRPGTQYF
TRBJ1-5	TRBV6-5	CASSYDRGNQPQHF
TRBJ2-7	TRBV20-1	CSANSGGRYEQYF
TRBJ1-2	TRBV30	CASPMLGNYGYTF
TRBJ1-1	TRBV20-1	CSASRDTGGTEAFF
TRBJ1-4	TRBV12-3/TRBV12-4	CASSTSRPSLGEKLFF
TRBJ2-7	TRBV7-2	CASSLETGGRGDEQYF
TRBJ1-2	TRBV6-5	CATLTGNGYTF
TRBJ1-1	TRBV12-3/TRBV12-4	CASTLDPNTEAFF